These 11 T cell receptor beta chains were sequenced from one sample in a study of T-cell memory formation after mild COVID-19. TCRdb analysed the 5' RACE reads with MiXCR anew, one entry per CDR3 protein. The repertoire holds some 450,000 distinct CDR3 sequences, with around 18% as singletons. The specimen was PBMCs or a T cell subset sorted from them (not recorded which). Receptor source: an adult woman who had mild COVID-19 (a few samples of this study predate the infection). Cell type and time point are not known.

This clonotype was recorded a few times. This chain uses TRBV29-1 with TRBJ2-7, with 11 positions matching TRBD1. The junction had 8 bases not matched to a gene; V was cut back by 7 bases and J by 6 bases. Per the germline V gene, CDR1 is SQVTM and CDR2 is ANQGSEA. The CDR3 runs 13 residues. CDR3 DNA: TGCAGCGCGCGGACAGGGGGCAGTTCCGAGCAGTACTTC. This gives the protein CSARTGGSSEQYF.

In its sample, this clonotype was seen once. V is TRBV5-6 and J is TRBJ2-7, with a weak D call TRBD1 (6 bases). Germline V lookup: CDR1 SGHDT, CDR2 YYEEEE. There are 15 residues in the CDR3. With 3 bases removed from V and 2 bases from J, the gap between germline ends came to 15 bases. The CDR3 sequence: CASSSGTTTAYEQYF. The CDR3 DNA is TGTGCCAGCAGCTCCGGGACAACTACCGCCTACGAGCAGTACTTC.

The chain combines TRBV7-2 with TRBJ1-2; tentative D call: TRBD1 (6 bases). CDR1 is SGHTA, CDR2 FQGNSA, per germline. Trimming left V 6 bases short and J 7 bases short, with 15 bases between. This CDR3 is built from 13 residues. CDR3 DNA: TGTGCCAGCAGTCATAGACAGGTGGTTGGCTACACCTTC. It codes for CASSHRQVVGYTF.

This clonotype was detected many times. The rearrangement links TRBV7-9 to TRBJ2-7; no clear D. In germline, CDR1 is SEHNR, CDR2 FQNEAQ (reference sequence). The CDR3 spans 13 residues. V lost 6 bases to trimming and J lost 6 bases, with 15 bases between them. CDR3 loop: CASRSFQNREQYF. The DNA of the CDR3 is TGTGCCAGCAGATCTTTCCAGAATCGCGAGCAGTACTTC.

This clonotype was observed a handful of times. The CDR3 loop is CASSLRGSITDTQYF. DNA of the CDR3: TGTGCCAGCAGCTTGAGGGGATCTATCACAGATACGCAGTATTTT. V usage is TRBV5-5 and J usage is TRBJ2-3; a weak D match, TRBD1 (5 bases). The CDR3 is made up of 15 amino acids. V dropped 1 base and J dropped 2 bases, with 11 bases sitting between them. Germline V gene data show CDR1 as SGHKS and CDR2 as YYEKEE (reference sequence).

The rearrangement joins TRBV11-2 to TRBJ2-1; 12 bases match TRBD1. V lost 0 bases, J lost 7 bases, and 10 bases stayed unmatched. CDR3 length: 18 residues. The germline gives CDR1 SGHAT, CDR2 FQNNGV. The CDR3 sequence is CASSLDFFGDRGQNEQFF. Written as DNA, the CDR3 is TGTGCCAGCAGCTTAGATTTCTTCGGGGACAGGGGGCAAAATGAGCAGTTCTTC.

The V call is TRBV6-4, the J call TRBJ2-1; a possible D gene is TRBD1 (6 bases). The V gene's germline CDR1 is MRHNA and CDR2 SNTAGT. V was shortened by 0 bases and J by 4 bases, with 16 bases between the two germline ends. The CDR3 runs 17 residues. The CDR3 is CASSDSLGKGEYNEQFF. The CDR3 DNA is TGTGCCAGCAGTGACTCGCTGGGGAAGGGGGAATACAATGAGCAGTTCTTC.

V usage is TRBV2 and J usage is TRBJ1-2, with D possibly being TRBD1 (5 bases). Trimming took 6 bases from V and 7 from J, leaving 18 bases between them. The CDR3 is made up of 14 amino acids. Germline lookup yields CDR1 SNHLY and CDR2 FYNNEI. CDR3 sequence (DNA): TGTGCCAGCAGATCGGACATAACGCGAGGTGGCTACACCTTC. It codes for CASRSDITRGGYTF.

The chain uses TRBV5-1 and TRBJ2-1, with D possibly TRBD2 on 6 matching bases. Germline V lookup: CDR1 SGHRS, CDR2 YFSETQ. CDR3 size: 13 residues. Trimming left V 5 bases short and J 10 bases short, with 16 bases between. CDR3 in amino acids: CASSLIAGREQFF. The DNA of the CDR3 is TGCGCCAGCAGTTTGATCGCGGGGCGGGAGCAGTTCTTC.

There are a few counts of this clonotype. This chain links TRBV12-3 or TRBV12-4 with TRBJ2-7, with 8 bases matching TRBD2. V dropped 3 bases and J dropped 2; count of bases not matched to a gene: 15. The CDR3 is made up of 18 amino acids. The CDR3 nucleotides read TGTGCCAGCAGTTTCGGGGGGGGAGATGGGATGGAGGCCTACGAGCAGTACTTC. Translated: CASSFGGGDGMEAYEQYF.

This chain links TRBV7-2 with TRBJ2-7; D could derive from TRBD1 or TRBD2 (6 bases each). CDR3 size: 16 residues. In germline, CDR1 is SGHTA, CDR2 FQGNSA. V lost 0 bases and J 3 bases, leaving 15 bases between the germline ends. CDR3 DNA sequence: TGTGCCAGCAGCTTAGCGGCGGGACAAACCTTCTACGAGCAGTACTTC. As protein: CASSLAAGQTFYEQYF.